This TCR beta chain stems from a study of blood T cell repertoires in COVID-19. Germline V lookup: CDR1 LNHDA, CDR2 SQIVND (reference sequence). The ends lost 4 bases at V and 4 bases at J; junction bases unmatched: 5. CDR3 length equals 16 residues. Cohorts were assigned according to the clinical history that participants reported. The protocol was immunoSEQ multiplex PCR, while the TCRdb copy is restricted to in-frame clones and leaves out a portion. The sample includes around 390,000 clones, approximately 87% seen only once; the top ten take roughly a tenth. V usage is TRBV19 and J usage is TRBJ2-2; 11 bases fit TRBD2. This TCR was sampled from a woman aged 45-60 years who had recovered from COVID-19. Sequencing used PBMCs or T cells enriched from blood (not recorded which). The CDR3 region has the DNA TGTGCCAGTAGTAGAGGGACTAGCGGCTTCACCGGGGAGCTGTTTTTT. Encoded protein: CASSRGTSGFTGELFF.